The next 12 T cell receptor beta chains were all read from a single sample in a study of response to subunit inactivated influenza vaccine. From the RT-PCR reads, TCRdb called clonotypes with MiXCR, one entry per CDR3 protein. The top ten clones hold approximately 14% of a sample with fewer than 650,000 distinct CDR3 sequences, 10% to 15% of them seen once. This sample comprised PBMCs from blood, obtained 45 days after vaccination. All receptors derive from a middle-aged man who received an inactivated influenza vaccine.

This sequence joins TRBV12-3 or TRBV12-4 and TRBJ1-1, with a possible D match to TRBD1 (6 bases). This CDR3 region has 17 residues. Deletions cut 4 bases from V and 1 base from J, with 19 bases between. The CDR3 region has the DNA TGTGCCAGCAGTTCCGGGACAAAACCCACTACGAACACTGAAGCTTTCTTT. Amino acids: CASSSGTKPTTNTEAFF.

This clonotype has a handful of counts. The gene calls are TRBV5-1 and TRBJ2-3, with 9 bases matching TRBD2. V was pared by 2 bases and J by 6 bases, with 10 bases of the junction left unmatched. Germline V gene sequence: CDR1 SGHRS, CDR2 YFSETQ. CDR3 length: 16 amino acids. The CDR3 reads CASSLISGSLVDTQYF. CDR3 nucleotide sequence: TGCGCCAGCAGCTTAATTAGCGGGAGTTTGGTGGATACGCAGTATTTT.

This clonotype was counted between two and nine times. The V call is TRBV5-1, the J call TRBJ2-1, with no clear D. CDR1 and CDR2 from the germline V gene are SGHRS and YFSETQ. This CDR3 contains 14 residues. Between the trimmed V and J ends, which lost 0 bases and 4 bases, there was a span of 8 bases. The CDR3 DNA is TGCGCCAGCAGCTTGGGGACGATATACAATGAGCAGTTCTTC. Translating it yields CASSLGTIYNEQFF.

This clonotype has at least ten counts. This sequence joins TRBV2 and TRBJ1-3; no reliable D call. This CDR3 is built from 15 residues. The V end lost 4 bases, the J end lost 1 base, and 11 bases lay between the germline ends. Germline V gene sequence: CDR1 SNHLY, CDR2 FYNNEI. CDR3 DNA: TGTGCCAGCAGTGTGGAGACACTTTCTGGAAACACCATATATTTT. Residues: CASSVETLSGNTIYF.

The V and J genes are TRBV5-1 and TRBJ2-3; D may be TRBD1 or TRBD2 (5 bases each). Germline assignment: CDR1 SGHRS and CDR2 YFSETQ. This CDR3 spans 13 amino acids. Trimming shortened V by 3 bases and J by 6 bases, and 11 bases separated the two germline ends. The CDR3 bases are TGCGCCAGCAGCTGGGACCGGGACGATACGCAGTATTTT. Its translation: CASSWDRDDTQYF. Variable domain in full (rest from reference TRBV5-1 and TRBJ2-3): KAGVTQTPRYLIKTRGQQVTLSCSPISGHRSVSWYQQTPGQGLQFLFEYFSETQRNKGNFPGRFSGRQFSNSRSEMNVSTLELGDSALYLCASSWDRDDTQYFGPGTRLTVL.

V gene TRBV4-3 combines with J gene TRBJ2-3; TRBD1 might be the D (6 bases). Germline loops: CDR1 LGHNA, CDR2 YSLEER. The V end was cut by 3 bases, the J end by 4 bases, with 14 bases between. The CDR3 is 15 residues long. CDR3 sequence (DNA): TGCGCCAGCAGCCACCGGGGCCAGGGGCCAGATACGCAGTATTTT. Its translation is CASSHRGQGPDTQYF.

This clonotype has only a few counts. The genes are TRBV5-5 and TRBJ1-5, with D possibly being TRBD1 (5 bases). The CDR3 has 14 residues. The ends were cut back, 0 bases at V and 6 bases at J, with 10 bases in the middle. Per the germline V gene, CDR1 is SGHKS and CDR2 is YYEKEE (reference sequence). CDR3 sequence (DNA): TGTGCCAGCAGCTTGGGGGCAGGGTCTCAGCCCCAGCATTTT. This sequence encodes CASSLGAGSQPQHF. Full variable domain (outside the CDR3, taken from reference TRBV5-5 and TRBJ1-5): DAGVTQSPTHLIKTRGQQVTLRCSPISGHKSVSWYQQVLGQGPQFIFQYYEKEERGRGNFPDRFSARQFPNYSSELNVNALLLGDSALYLCASSLGAGSQPQHFGDGTRLSIL.

The chain has TRBV7-9 and TRBJ2-2; 9 bases are shared with TRBD1. CDR3 length equals 16 residues. Germline V gives CDR1 SEHNR, CDR2 FQNEAQ (reference sequence). J was trimmed by 5 bases and V by 1 base; bases with no gene match: 5. The CDR3 nucleotides are TGTGCCAGCAGCTTAGGAGACAGGGGGAAGACCGGGGAGCTGTTTTTT. Its protein product is CASSLGDRGKTGELFF.

The rearrangement joins TRBV12-5 to TRBJ1-1; D is undetermined. From germline, CDR1 is LGHNT and CDR2 FRNRAP. Trimming shortened V by 3 bases and J by 1 base, and 6 bases separated the two germline ends. The CDR3 has 13 residues. The CDR3 bases are TGTGCTAGTGGTTTATCACGGAACACTGAAGCTTTCTTT. Translating gives CASGLSRNTEAFF.

This clonotype was recorded a few times. The J gene is TRBJ1-3, the V gene TRBV7-8; D unclear. The CDR3 length is 16 residues. V was trimmed by 1 base and J by 1 base, leaving 11 bases between them. CDR1 and CDR2 (germline): SGHVS, FQNEAQ. CDR3 nucleotide sequence: TGTGCCAGCAGCTTAGTAACTCCGGATTCTGGAAACACCATATATTTT. Its translation: CASSLVTPDSGNTIYF.

The genes are TRBV6-5 and TRBJ1-1; no clear D. The CDR3 sequence is 14 residues long. Trimming pared 4 bases from V and 0 bases from J, leaving 9 bases between. From germline, CDR1 is MNHEY and CDR2 SVGAGI. The CDR3 protein is CASSSGPMNTEAFF. The DNA for the CDR3 is TGTGCCAGCAGTTCTGGACCTATGAACACTGAAGCTTTCTTT.

This clonotype appeared a few times. The chain recombines TRBV24-1 with TRBJ1-2; possibly TRBD1 for D (5 bases). The CDR3 runs 11 residues. V was shortened by 5 bases and J by 8 bases, with 8 bases between the two germline ends. Germline CDR1 is KGHDR and CDR2 is SFDVKD. CDR3 residues: CATSVGDGYTF. CDR3 DNA sequence: TGTGCCACCAGTGTTGGGGACGGCTACACCTTC.